This record looks at one TCR beta chain sequence and its context. Its specificity is unknown. The data are from a study of post-analysis software for immune sequencing data. General observations from the study: In patients, roughly five TRBV segments were more frequent than in controls, with TRBV5-6, TRBV5-1 and TRBV20-1 among them.

Sequencing libraries made from TCR beta cDNA carried unique molecular identifiers. Each CDR3 protein gets one entry after TCRdb re-called the PCR reads with MiXCR. Of hundreds of thousands of distinct CDR3 sequences in the sample, approximately 59% were seen once. Germline CDR1 and CDR2: MNHEY and SMNVEV (reference sequence). V was trimmed by 6 bases and J by 1 base, leaving 10 bases between them. The CDR3 is made up of 13 amino acids. The gene calls are TRBV27 and TRBJ2-7, with D hard to call. This TCR was sampled from a girl aged 2 to 10 with multiple sclerosis. Sequenced: blood. The CDR3 DNA follows: TGTGCCAGCAGAGGACCCGATTCCTACGAGCAGTACTTC. Amino acids: CASRGPDSYEQYF.